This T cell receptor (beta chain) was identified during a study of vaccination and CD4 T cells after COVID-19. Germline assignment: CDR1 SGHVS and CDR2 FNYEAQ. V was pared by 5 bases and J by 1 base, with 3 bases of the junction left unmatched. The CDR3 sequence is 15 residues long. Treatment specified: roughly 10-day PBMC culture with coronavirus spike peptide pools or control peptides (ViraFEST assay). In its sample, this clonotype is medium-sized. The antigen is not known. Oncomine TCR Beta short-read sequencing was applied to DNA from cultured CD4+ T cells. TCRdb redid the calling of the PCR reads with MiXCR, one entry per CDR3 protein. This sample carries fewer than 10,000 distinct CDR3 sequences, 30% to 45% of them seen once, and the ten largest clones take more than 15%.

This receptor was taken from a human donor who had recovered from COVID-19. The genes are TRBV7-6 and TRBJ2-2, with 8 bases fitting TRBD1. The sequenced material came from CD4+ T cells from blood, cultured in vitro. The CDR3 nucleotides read TGTGCCAGCAGCCCTGGGACAGGGAACACCGGGGAGCTGTTTTTT. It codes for CASSPGTGNTGELFF. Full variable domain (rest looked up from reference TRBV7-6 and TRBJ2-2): GAGVSQSPRYKVTKRGQDVALRCDPISGHVSLYWYRQALGQGPEFLTYFNYEAQQDKSGLPNDRFSAERPEGSISTLTIQRTEQRDSAMYRCASSPGTGNTGELFFGEGSRLTVL.